This T cell receptor beta chain was identified during a study of blood T cell repertoires in COVID-19. Overall study context: The study drew acute and convalescent COVID-19 samples from the United States, Italy and Spain. PBMCs, B-cell-depleted T cells, or T cells provided the cDNA or gDNA that made up the material.

Under the authors' procedure: It was from reference gene primer amplification that nucleated cell counts were estimated. TCRdb keeps only in-frame clones here, not all; method: immunoSEQ multiplex PCR. For V, J and clone size, that table is used; D and trimming come from the DNA. The sample has over 50,000 clones, roughly 72% seen once. Germline V gives CDR1 SQVTM, CDR2 ANQGSEA. The CDR3 has 13 residues. Trimming cost V 4 bases and J 1 base, with 11 bases left between them. One Seattle source followed patients from active infection through their disease course. This clone was counted between two and nine times.

The rearrangement links TRBV29-1 to TRBJ2-7; D is possibly TRBD1 (6 bases). The TCR was taken from a woman aged 70-85 years with COVID-19, enrolled during active disease. Material for sequencing was peripheral blood. The CDR3 DNA reads TGCAGCGTTGCAGCAGGGGCGTCCTACGAGCAGTACTTC. Protein product: CSVAAGASYEQYF.